The T cell receptor beta chain described here comes from a study of shared clonotypes between healthy human individuals. The wider study: Sampling drew on donors who were a couple of women and three men aged 18 to 49.

The investigators split CD4+ cells into a CD45RA+ naive subset and a CD45RA-negative memory subset. Genomic DNA of each subset was evenly split across several immunoSEQ plates. The assay was immunoSEQ multiplex PCR, and TCRdb's table has in-frame clones only and misses some. Of a few million clones in the sample, roughly 95% were seen once. Germline V gene lookup returns CDR1 WNHNN and CDR2 SYGVQD (reference sequence). Trimming pared 7 bases from V and 6 bases from J, leaving 17 bases between. The CDR3 runs 14 residues. The source of this sequence is a man between 18 and 29 years old in good health. The sequencing input was naive CD4+ T cells sorted from blood. Specified subset: CD45RA+ positively selected. The chain carries TRBV10-1 and TRBJ2-3, with a possible D match to TRBD2 (5 bases). The DNA of the CDR3 is TGCGCCAGCAAGCAGGACTTACGGTCCGATACGCAGTATTTT. It codes for CASKQDLRSDTQYF.